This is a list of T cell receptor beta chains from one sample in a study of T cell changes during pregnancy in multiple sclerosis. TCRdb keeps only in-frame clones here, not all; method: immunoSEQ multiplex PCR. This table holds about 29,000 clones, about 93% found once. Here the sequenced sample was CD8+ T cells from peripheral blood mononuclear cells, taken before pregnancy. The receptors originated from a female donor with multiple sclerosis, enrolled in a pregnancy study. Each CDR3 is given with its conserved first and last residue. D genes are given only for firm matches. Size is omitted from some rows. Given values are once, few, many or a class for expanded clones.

TGTGCCAGCACATCCCGGGTACTAGCGGGAGACCGGGGCGGGGAGCTGTTTTTT	CASTSRVLAGDRGGELFF	18	TRBV27	TRBD2	TRBJ2-2	.
TGTGCCACCAGCAGAGGGAGGGGAGGGGCAGCGGACAATGAGCAGTTCTTC	CATSRGRGGAADNEQFF	17	TRBV15	TRBD2	TRBJ2-1	.
TGTGCCAGCAGAACACTAGCAGGCTCCTACAATGAGCAGTTCTTC	CASRTLAGSYNEQFF	15	TRBV27	.	TRBJ2-1	.
TGTGCCATCAGTGAGTCCCAATCTAGAGGGCAAGAGACCCAGTACTTC	CAISESQSRGQETQYF	16	TRBV10-3	.	TRBJ2-5	once
TGTGCCAGCAGTAGTGCCGGTTCCTACGAGCAGTACTTC	CASSSAGSYEQYF	13	TRBV7-9	.	TRBJ2-7	.
TGTGCCAGCAGTCTCTGGGCGGGACTGAACCCCCCAGATACGCAGTATTTT	CASSLWAGLNPPDTQYF	17	TRBV27	.	TRBJ2-3	.
TGTGCCAGAAGCTTGGCCCACTCCGAGCAGTACTTC	CARSLAHSEQYF	12	TRBV5-3	.	TRBJ2-7	few
TGTGCCAGTAGTAGTCCTACAGGGAATCAGCCCCAGCATTTT	CASSSPTGNQPQHF	14	TRBV19	.	TRBJ1-5	.
TGTGCCAGCAGCTTAGATGGAGGGGACTACGAGCAGTACTTC	CASSLDGGDYEQYF	14	TRBV7-2	.	TRBJ2-7	many
TGCGCCAGCAGCCAAGAAGTCGGGGGATACAATGAGCAGTTCTTC	CASSQEVGGYNEQFF	15	TRBV4-3	.	TRBJ2-1	.
TGTGCCAGCAGCCCAAAGGGGTTTTTCCAAGAGACCCAGTACTTC	CASSPKGFFQETQYF	15	TRBV7-8	.	TRBJ2-5	.
TGTGCCAGCAGCGTAGATGGGCGGGACTACAATGAGCAGTTCTTC	CASSVDGRDYNEQFF	15	TRBV9	.	TRBJ2-1	.
TGTGCCAGCAGCCTCAACGGGATTACCGAGCAGTACTTC	CASSLNGITEQYF	13	TRBV7-3	.	TRBJ2-7	.
TGTGCCAGCAGCCAATGGGGGGAGGGCACAGATACGCAGTATTTT	CASSQWGEGTDTQYF	15	TRBV7-3	.	TRBJ2-3	.
TGCGCCAGCAGCCAAGACGCCCGAGGCACTGAAGCTTTCTTT	CASSQDARGTEAFF	14	TRBV4-3	.	TRBJ1-1	.
TGCGCCAGCAGCCAAGTGAGCGGGAGTGGCTACGAGCAGTACTTC	CASSQVSGSGYEQYF	15	TRBV4-3	TRBD2	TRBJ2-7	.
TGTGCCAGCAGCCGCGGGAGGGCCGGTGAGCAGTTCTTC	CASSRGRAGEQFF	13	TRBV7-9	TRBD2	TRBJ2-1	.
TGTGCCAGCAGTCCCCTCGCCCCCGAGGGCAATCAGCCCCAGCATTTT	CASSPLAPEGNQPQHF	16	TRBV6-6	.	TRBJ1-5	.
TGTGCCATCAGTGCCGCTAGCGGGAGGGCCTACGAGCAGTACTTC	CAISAASGRAYEQYF	15	TRBV10-3	TRBD2	TRBJ2-7	.
TGTGCCAGCAGCCAGGGACTAGCGGGAGAAGGGGTGTTAGAGACCCAGTACTTC	CASSQGLAGEGVLETQYF	18	TRBV5-5	TRBD2	TRBJ2-5	.
TGTGCCAGCAGCTTGCGACAGGGGGCCCACGAGCAGTACTTC	CASSLRQGAHEQYF	14	TRBV5-4	TRBD1	TRBJ2-7	.
TGCGCCAGCAGCCAAGACAGGGCTAGGTCTGAAGCTTTCTTT	CASSQDRARSEAFF	14	TRBV4-3	.	TRBJ1-1	.
TGTGCCAGCAGCTCATCACGACAGACTTTATACGAGCAGTACTTC	CASSSSRQTLYEQYF	15	TRBV7-9	.	TRBJ2-7	.
TGTGCCAGCAGCGCGGGACTAGCAGCCTACAATGAGCAGTTCTTC	CASSAGLAAYNEQFF	15	TRBV7-2	TRBD2	TRBJ2-1	.
TGTGCCAGCAGTGGGATCGGGGACGGACTACCCAATCAGCCCCAGCATTTT	CASSGIGDGLPNQPQHF	17	TRBV4-2	.	TRBJ1-5	.
TGTGCCAGTAGTACGCGACTAGTGGGCCCCTACGAGCAGTACTTC	CASSTRLVGPYEQYF	15	TRBV19	.	TRBJ2-7	.
TGTGCCACCAGCAGCTCCTCCGGGACAGGGAACGAGCAGTACTTC	CATSSSSGTGNEQYF	15	TRBV15	TRBD1	TRBJ2-7	.
TGTGCCAGCAGTGAAGAGCAGGGACACAATCAGCCCCAGCATTTT	CASSEEQGHNQPQHF	15	TRBV2	.	TRBJ1-5	.
TGTGCCAGCAGCTCGACAGTTGGACCCTACGAGCAGTACTTC	CASSSTVGPYEQYF	14	TRBV7-8	.	TRBJ2-7	.
TGTGCCAGCAGTTTATCGATCGGGTCAGCCAAAAACATTCAGTACTTC	CASSLSIGSAKNIQYF	16	TRBV27	.	TRBJ2-4	.
TGTGCCAGCAGTCCTCCGCCGGACAGGGACCTTTCTGGGGCCAACGTCCTGACTTTC	CASSPPPDRDLSGANVLTF	19	TRBV14	TRBD1	TRBJ2-6	.
TGTGCCAGCAGTTTTCGGAGGGGGCGTCCCAAGACCCAGTACTTC	CASSFRRGRPKTQYF	15	TRBV28	.	TRBJ2-5	.
TGTGCCAGCAGTTTGAGTTGGCGAGGGAACACTGAAGCTTTCTTT	CASSLSWRGNTEAFF	15	TRBV28	.	TRBJ1-1	.
TGTGCCAGCAGTCCCCTAGCGGGAGCCACAGATACGCAGTATTTT	CASSPLAGATDTQYF	15	TRBV6-4	TRBD2	TRBJ2-3	few
TGTGCCAGCACCAGTGCGGGAGGGCCATTGATTGAGCAGTACTTC	CASTSAGGPLIEQYF	15	TRBV5-6	TRBD2	TRBJ2-7	.
TGTGCCAGCAGGTCTACCTCCCTGGGCTTCGAGCAGTACTTC	CASRSTSLGFEQYF	14	TRBV6-5	.	TRBJ2-7	.
TGCGCCAGCGGTGATACAGGGGTCTATGGCTACACCTTC	CASGDTGVYGYTF	13	TRBV5-1	TRBD1	TRBJ1-2	.
TGTGCCAGCAGCTTAGAGAGGAGGCAAGAGGACTATGGCTACACCTTC	CASSLERRQEDYGYTF	16	TRBV7-2	.	TRBJ1-2	.
TGTGCCAGCAGCGACGGACTAGATACGCAGTATTTT	CASSDGLDTQYF	12	TRBV5-4	.	TRBJ2-3	.
TGTGCTAGCAGCCCACTCCCCGGGACTAGCGGGAGGAATGAGCAGTTCTTC	CASSPLPGTSGRNEQFF	17	TRBV7-7	TRBD2	TRBJ2-1	.
TGTGCCAGCCAGGCCCGAGGGGGAGAGACCCAGTACTTC	CASQARGGETQYF	13	TRBV28	.	TRBJ2-5	.
TGTGCCAGCAGCTTCGGACTAGCGGATGCCTTCCAGTATTTT	CASSFGLADAFQYF	14	TRBV9	TRBD2	TRBJ2-3	.
TGTGCCATCAGTGACACGGGCGGGAGGGCGTGGTATGAGCAGTTCTTC	CAISDTGGRAWYEQFF	16	TRBV10-3	TRBD2	TRBJ2-1	.